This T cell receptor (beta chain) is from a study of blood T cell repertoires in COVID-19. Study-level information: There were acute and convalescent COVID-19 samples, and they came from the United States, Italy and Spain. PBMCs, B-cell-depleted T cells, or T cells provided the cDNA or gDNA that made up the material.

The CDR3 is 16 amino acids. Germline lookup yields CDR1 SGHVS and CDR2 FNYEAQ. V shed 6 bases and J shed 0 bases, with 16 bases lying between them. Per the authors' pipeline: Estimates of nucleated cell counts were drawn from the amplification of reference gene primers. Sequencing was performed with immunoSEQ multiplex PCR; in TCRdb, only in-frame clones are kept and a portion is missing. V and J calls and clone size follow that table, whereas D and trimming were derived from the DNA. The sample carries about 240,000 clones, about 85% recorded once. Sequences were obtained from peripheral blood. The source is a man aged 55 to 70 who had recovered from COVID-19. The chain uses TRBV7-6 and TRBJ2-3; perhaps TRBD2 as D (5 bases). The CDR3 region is CASSWGSATSTDTQYF. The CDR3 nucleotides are TGTGCCAGCAGTTGGGGTAGCGCAACTAGCACAGATACGCAGTATTTT.